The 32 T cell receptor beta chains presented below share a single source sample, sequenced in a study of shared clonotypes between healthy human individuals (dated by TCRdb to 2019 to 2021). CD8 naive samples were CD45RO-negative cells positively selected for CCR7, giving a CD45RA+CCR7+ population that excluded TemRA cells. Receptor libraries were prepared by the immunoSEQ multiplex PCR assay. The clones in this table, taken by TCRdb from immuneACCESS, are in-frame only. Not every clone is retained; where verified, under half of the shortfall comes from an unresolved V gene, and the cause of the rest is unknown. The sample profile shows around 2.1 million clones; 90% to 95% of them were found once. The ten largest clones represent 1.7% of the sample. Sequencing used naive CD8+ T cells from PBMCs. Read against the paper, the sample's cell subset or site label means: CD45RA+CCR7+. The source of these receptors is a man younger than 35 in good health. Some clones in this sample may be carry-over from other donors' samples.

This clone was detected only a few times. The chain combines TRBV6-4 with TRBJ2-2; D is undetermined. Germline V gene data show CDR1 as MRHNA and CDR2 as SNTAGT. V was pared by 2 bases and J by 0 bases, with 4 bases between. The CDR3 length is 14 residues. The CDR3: CASSDTANTGELFF. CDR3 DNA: TGTGCCAGCAGTGACACCGCGAACACCGGGGAGCTGTTTTTT.

Here the CDR3 DNA reads TGTGCCAGCAGTTGGGACAGGGGCAACCAAGAGACCCAGTACTTC. This encodes CASSWDRGNQETQYF. V and J are TRBV25-1 and TRBJ2-5, with TRBD1 matching 10 bases. The trim removed 5 bases at V and 0 bases at J, leaving 3 bases unmatched. Looked up from germline, CDR1 is MGHDK and CDR2 is SYGVNS. CDR3 length: 15 amino acids.

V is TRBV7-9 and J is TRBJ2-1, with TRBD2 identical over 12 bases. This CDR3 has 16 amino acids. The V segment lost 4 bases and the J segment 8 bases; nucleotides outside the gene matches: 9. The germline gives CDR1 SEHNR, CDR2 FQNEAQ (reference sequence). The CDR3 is CASSSLLAGGSHEQFF. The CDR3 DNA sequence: TGTGCCAGCAGCTCTCTCCTAGCGGGAGGGTCACATGAGCAGTTCTTC.

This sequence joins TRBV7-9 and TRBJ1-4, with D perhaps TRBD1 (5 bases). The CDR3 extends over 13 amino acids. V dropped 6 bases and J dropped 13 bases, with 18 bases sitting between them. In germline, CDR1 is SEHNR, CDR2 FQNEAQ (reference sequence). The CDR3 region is CASRSGQAGGLFF. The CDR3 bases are TGTGCCAGCAGGTCGGGCCAGGCTGGGGGACTGTTTTTT. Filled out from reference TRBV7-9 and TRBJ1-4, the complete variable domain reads DTGVSQNPRHKITKRGQNVTFRCDPISEHNRLYWYRQTLGQGPEFLTYFQNEAQLEKSRLLSDRFSAERPKGSFSTLEIQRTEQGDSAMYLCASRSGQAGGLFFGSGTQLSVL.

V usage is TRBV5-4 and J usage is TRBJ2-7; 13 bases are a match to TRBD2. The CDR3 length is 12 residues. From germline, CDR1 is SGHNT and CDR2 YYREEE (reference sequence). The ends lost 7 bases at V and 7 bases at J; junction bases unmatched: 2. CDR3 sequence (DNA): TGTGCCAGCGGGACTAGCGGGGCAGAGCAGTACTTC. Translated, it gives CASGTSGAEQYF.

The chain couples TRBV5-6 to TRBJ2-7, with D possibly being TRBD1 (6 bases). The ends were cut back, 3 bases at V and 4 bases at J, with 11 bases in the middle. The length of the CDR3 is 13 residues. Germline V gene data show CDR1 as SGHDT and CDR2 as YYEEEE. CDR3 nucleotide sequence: TGTGCCAGCAGCTGGTATACAGGGTACGAGCAGTACTTC. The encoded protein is CASSWYTGYEQYF. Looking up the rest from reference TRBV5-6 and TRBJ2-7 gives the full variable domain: DAGVTQSPTHLIKTRGQQVTLRCSPKSGHDTVSWYQQALGQGPQFIFQYYEEEERQRGNFPDRFSGHQFPNYSSELNVNALLLGDSALYLCASSWYTGYEQYFGPGTRLTVT.

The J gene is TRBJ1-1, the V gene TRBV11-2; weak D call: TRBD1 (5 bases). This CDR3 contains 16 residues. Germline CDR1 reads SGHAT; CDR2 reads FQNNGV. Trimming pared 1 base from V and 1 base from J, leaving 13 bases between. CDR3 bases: TGTGCCAGCAGCTTAGCAAGGGGCCGCGGGAACACTGAAGCTTTCTTT. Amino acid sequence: CASSLARGRGNTEAFF.

The CDR3 sequence: CASSLTPRETQYF. CDR3 DNA sequence: TGTGCCAGCAGCTTAACGCCCCGTGAGACCCAGTACTTC. The chain uses TRBV7-3 and TRBJ2-5; D is undetermined. Germline-derived CDR1 and CDR2 are SGHTA and FQGTGA. V dropped 0 bases and J dropped 5 bases, with 7 bases sitting between them. This CDR3 spans 13 amino acids. The variable domain in full, with the rest retrieved from reference TRBV7-3 and TRBJ2-5, is GAGVSQTPSNKVTEKGKYVELRCDPISGHTALYWYRQSLGQGPEFLIYFQGTGAADDSGLPNDRFFAVRPEGSVSTLKIQRTERGDSAVYLCASSLTPRETQYFGPGTRLLVL.

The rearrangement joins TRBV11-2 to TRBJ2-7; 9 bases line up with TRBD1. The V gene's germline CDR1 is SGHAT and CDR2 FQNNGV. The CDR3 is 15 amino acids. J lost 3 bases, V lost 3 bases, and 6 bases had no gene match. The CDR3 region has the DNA TGTGCCAGCAGCTTTCAGGACAGGGGAAGCTACGAGCAGTACTTC. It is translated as CASSFQDRGSYEQYF.

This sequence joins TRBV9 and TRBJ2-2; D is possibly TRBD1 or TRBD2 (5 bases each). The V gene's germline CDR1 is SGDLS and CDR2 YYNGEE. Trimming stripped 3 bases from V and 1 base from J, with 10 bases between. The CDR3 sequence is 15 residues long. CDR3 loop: CASSERGVNTGELFF. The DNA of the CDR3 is TGTGCCAGCAGCGAAAGAGGGGTGAACACCGGGGAGCTGTTTTTT. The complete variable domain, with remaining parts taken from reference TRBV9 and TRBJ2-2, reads DSGVTQTPKHLITATGQRVTLRCSPRSGDLSVYWYQQSLDQGLQFLIQYYNGEERAKGNILERFSAQQFPDLHSELNLSSLELGDSALYFCASSERGVNTGELFFGEGSRLTVL.

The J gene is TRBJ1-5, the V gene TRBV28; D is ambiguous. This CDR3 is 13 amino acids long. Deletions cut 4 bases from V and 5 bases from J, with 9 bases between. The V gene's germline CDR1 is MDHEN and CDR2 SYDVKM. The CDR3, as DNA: TGTGCCAGCAGTTCCAACGGAGATCAGCCCCAGCATTTT. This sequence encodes CASSSNGDQPQHF.

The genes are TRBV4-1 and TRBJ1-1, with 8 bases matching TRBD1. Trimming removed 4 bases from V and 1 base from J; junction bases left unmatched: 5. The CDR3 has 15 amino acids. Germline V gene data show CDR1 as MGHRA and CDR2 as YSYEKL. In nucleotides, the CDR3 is TGCGCCAGCAGCCCCCCGGACAGGGCGAACACTGAAGCTTTCTTT. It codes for CASSPPDRANTEAFF.

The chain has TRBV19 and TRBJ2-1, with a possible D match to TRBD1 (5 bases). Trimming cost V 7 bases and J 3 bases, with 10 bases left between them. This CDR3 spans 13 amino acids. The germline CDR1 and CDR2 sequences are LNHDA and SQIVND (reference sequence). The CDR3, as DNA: TGTGCCAGTACCCCCGACAGCTACAATGAGCAGTTCTTC. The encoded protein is CASTPDSYNEQFF.

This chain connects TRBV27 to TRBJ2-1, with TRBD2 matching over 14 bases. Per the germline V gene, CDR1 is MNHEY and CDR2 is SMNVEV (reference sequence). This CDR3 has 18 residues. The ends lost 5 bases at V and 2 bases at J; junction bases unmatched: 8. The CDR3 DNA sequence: TGTGCCAGCAGTAGACCGGGACTAGCGGGAGTCCCCTACAATGAGCAGTTCTTC. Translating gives CASSRPGLAGVPYNEQFF.

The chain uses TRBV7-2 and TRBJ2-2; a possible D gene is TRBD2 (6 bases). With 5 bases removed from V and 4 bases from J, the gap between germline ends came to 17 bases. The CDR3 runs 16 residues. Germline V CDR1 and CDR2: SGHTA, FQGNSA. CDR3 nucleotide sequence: TGTGCCAGCAGCGCTGTACTAGCCCAGGGCACCGGGGAGCTGTTTTTT. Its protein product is CASSAVLAQGTGELFF.

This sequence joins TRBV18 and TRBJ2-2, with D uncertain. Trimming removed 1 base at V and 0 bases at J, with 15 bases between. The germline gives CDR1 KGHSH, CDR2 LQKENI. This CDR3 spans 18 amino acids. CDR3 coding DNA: TGTGCCAGCTCACCACTGACTGAGGAAGAAACGAACACCGGGGAGCTGTTTTTT. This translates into CASSPLTEEETNTGELFF.

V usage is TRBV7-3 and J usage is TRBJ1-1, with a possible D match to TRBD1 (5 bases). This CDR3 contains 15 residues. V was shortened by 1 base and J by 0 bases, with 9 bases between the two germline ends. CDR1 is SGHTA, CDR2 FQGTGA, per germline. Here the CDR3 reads CASSLNSGMNTEAFF. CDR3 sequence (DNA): TGTGCCAGCAGCTTAAATTCAGGGATGAACACTGAAGCTTTCTTT.

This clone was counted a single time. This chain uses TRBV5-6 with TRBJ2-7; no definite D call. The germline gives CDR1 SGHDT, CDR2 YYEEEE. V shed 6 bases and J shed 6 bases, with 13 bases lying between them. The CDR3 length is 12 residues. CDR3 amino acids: CASTLEKGEQYF. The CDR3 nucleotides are TGTGCCAGCACCCTCGAGAAGGGCGAGCAGTACTTC.

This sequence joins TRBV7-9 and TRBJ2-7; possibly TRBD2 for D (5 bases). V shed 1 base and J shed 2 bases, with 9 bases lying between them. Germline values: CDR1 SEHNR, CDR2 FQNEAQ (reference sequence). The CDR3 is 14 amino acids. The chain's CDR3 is CASSLELEAYEQYF. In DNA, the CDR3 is TGTGCCAGCAGCTTAGAACTGGAGGCCTACGAGCAGTACTTC.

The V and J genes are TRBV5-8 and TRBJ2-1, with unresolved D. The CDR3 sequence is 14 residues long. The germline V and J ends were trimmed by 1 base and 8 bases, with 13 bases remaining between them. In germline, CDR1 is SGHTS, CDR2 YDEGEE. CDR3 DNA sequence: TGTGCCAGCAGCTTGTCGCCCAGTGTCCATGAGCAGTTCTTC. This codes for CASSLSPSVHEQFF.

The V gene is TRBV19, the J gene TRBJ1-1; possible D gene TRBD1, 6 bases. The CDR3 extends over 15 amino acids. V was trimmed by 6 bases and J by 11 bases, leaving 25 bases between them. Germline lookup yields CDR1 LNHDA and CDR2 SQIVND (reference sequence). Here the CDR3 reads CASSKTQIDRNGAFF. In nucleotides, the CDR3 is TGTGCCAGTAGCAAAACCCAAATAGACAGGAATGGGGCTTTCTTT.

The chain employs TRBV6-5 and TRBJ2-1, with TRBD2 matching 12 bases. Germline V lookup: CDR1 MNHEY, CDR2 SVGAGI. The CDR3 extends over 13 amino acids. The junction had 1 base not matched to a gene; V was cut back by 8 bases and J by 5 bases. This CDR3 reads CASRLAGDNEQFF. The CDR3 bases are TGTGCCAGCCGACTAGCGGGAGACAATGAGCAGTTCTTC.

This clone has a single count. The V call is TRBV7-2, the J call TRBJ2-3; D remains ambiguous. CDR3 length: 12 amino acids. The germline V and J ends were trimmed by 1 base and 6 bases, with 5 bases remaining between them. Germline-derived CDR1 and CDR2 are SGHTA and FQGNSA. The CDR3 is CASSLGYDTQYF. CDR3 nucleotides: TGTGCCAGCAGCTTAGGTTACGATACGCAGTATTTT.

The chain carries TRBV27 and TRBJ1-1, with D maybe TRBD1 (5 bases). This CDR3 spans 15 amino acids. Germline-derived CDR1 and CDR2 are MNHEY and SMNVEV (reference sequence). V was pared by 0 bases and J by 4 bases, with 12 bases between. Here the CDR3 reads CASSLSWQGGTEAFF. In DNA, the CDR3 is TGTGCCAGCAGTTTATCGTGGCAGGGAGGCACTGAAGCTTTCTTT.

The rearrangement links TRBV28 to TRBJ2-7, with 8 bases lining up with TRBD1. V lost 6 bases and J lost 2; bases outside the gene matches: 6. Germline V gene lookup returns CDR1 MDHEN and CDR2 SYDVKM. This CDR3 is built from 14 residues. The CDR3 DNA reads TGTGCCAGCAGGCGGGAACAGGGGGCCTACGAGCAGTACTTC. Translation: CASRREQGAYEQYF.

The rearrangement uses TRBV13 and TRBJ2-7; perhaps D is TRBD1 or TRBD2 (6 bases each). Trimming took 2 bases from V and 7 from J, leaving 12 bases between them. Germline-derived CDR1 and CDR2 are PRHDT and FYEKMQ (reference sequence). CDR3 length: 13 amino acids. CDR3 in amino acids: CASSLWGAREQYF. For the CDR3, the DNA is TGTGCCAGCAGCTTATGGGGGGCGCGGGAGCAGTACTTC.

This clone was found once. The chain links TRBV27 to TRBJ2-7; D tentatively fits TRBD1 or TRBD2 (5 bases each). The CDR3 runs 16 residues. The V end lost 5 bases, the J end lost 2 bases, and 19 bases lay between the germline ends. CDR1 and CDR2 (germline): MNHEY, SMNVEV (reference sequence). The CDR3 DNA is TGTGCCAGCAGTCCGTCCCAGGGACCAATACCCTACGAGCAGTACTTC. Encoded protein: CASSPSQGPIPYEQYF.

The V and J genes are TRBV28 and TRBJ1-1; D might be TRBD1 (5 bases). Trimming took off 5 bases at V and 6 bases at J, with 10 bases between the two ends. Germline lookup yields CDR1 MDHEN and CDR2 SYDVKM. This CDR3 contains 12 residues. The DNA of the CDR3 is TGTGCCAGCAGTACAGGCAGCTCTGAAGCTTTCTTT. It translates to CASSTGSSEAFF.

The DNA of the CDR3 is TGTGCCAGCAGTTTATCGCCTTTGGGGACTAGCCCGACAGATGAGCAGTTCTTC. Encoded protein: CASSLSPLGTSPTDEQFF. The chain links TRBV28 to TRBJ2-1; 9 nucleotides align to TRBD2. The V segment lost 1 base and the J segment 8 bases; nucleotides outside the gene matches: 15. The V gene's germline CDR1 is MDHEN and CDR2 SYDVKM. CDR3 length equals 18 residues.

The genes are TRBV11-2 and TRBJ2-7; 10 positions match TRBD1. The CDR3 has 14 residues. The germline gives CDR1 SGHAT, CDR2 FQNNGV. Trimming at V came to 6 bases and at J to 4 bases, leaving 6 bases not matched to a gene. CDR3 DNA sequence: TGTGCCAGCAGTGTTCTGGGACAGGGGTACGAGCAGTACTTC. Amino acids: CASSVLGQGYEQYF.

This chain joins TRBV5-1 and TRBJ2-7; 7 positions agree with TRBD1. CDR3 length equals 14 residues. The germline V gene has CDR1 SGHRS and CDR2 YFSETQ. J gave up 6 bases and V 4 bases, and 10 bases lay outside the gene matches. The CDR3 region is CASSLSPDRAEQYF. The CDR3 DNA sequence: TGCGCCAGCAGCCTAAGCCCCGACAGGGCCGAGCAGTACTTC.

Here the CDR3 DNA reads TGTGCCAGCAGCTTAGGGGGCAGTGCCACAGATACGCAGTATTTT. Residues: CASSLGGSATDTQYF. The rearrangement joins TRBV11-2 to TRBJ2-3; D may be TRBD1 (5 bases). This CDR3 is 15 amino acids long. Germline V gene sequence: CDR1 SGHAT, CDR2 FQNNGV. V lost 1 base and J 2 bases, leaving 10 bases between the germline ends.